Listed here are 25 T cell receptor beta chains from one sample, sequenced in a study of graft-versus-host responses after intestinal transplantation. The assay was immunoSEQ multiplex PCR, and TCRdb's table has in-frame clones only and misses some. Altogether about 17,000 clones are present, approximately 38% being singletons, with the ten largest covering around 3.5%. Irradiated, violet-dye-labeled stimulators (around 200,000) were plated alongside around 200,000 CFSE-labeled responders. The sequences come from alloreactive CD8+ T cells from a mixed lymphocyte reaction culture, collected before intestinal transplant. Subset denoted: CFSE-low proliferating T cells sorted from approximately 6-day pre-transplant mixed lymphocyte reaction (GvH or HvG direction). The receptors were sampled from a human patient who received an intestinal transplant.

The chain has TRBV9 and TRBJ1-5; D is perhaps TRBD1 (5 bases). The V end lost 5 bases, the J end lost 0 bases, and 24 bases lay between the germline ends. There are 19 residues in the CDR3. Germline CDR1 SGDLS, CDR2 YYNGEE. The DNA for the CDR3 is TGTGCCAGCAGATATCTTCCGGACCGGGGCTATTTTAGCAATCAGCCCCAGCATTTT. Protein sequence: CASRYLPDRGYFSNQPQHF.

In the case of this clone: An end of the junction does not agree with germline; a read error may underlie this. The V gene is TRBV2, the J gene TRBJ1-2, with D unclear. Germline CDR1 SNHLY, CDR2 FYNNEI. CDR3 length: 11 residues. The CDR3 region is CASSDLPGEDF. The CDR3, as DNA: TGTGCCAGCAGTGACCTACCCGGCGAGGACTTC. The variable domain in full, with the rest retrieved from reference TRBV2 and TRBJ1-2, is EPEVTQTPSHQVTQMGQEVILRCVPISNHLYFYWYRQILGQKVEFLVSFYNNEISEKSEIFDDQFSVERPDGSNFTLKIRSTKLEDSAMYFCASSDLPGEDFGSGTRLTVV.

The gene calls are TRBV11-2 and TRBJ1-1; D is uncertain. CDR3 size: 13 residues. V lost 5 bases and J lost 5, with 12 bases in between. Germline V gene lookup returns CDR1 SGHAT and CDR2 FQNNGV. CDR3: CASSLFLGTEAFF. CDR3 in DNA: TGTGCCAGCAGCCTTTTTCTAGGGACTGAAGCTTTCTTT.

In this sample, this clone turned up a few times. The CDR3 loop is CASRERTGGGTGELFF. CDR3 bases: TGTGCCAGCAGGGAGCGGACAGGGGGTGGCACCGGGGAGCTGTTTTTT. This sequence joins TRBV21-1 and TRBJ2-2; TRBD1 is the table's D call and was not checked against the DNA. TRBV21-1 is deemed a pseudogene. The CDR3 length is 16 residues.

V is TRBV7-9 and J is TRBJ2-7; 9 bases agree with TRBD2. CDR1 is SEHNR and CDR2 is FQNEAQ in the germline V gene (reference sequence). After removal of 5 bases from V and 7 bases from J, the junction contained 12 bases not matched to a gene. This CDR3 is 15 amino acids long. CDR3 in amino acids: CASSPSPSGTREQYF. The CDR3 bases are TGTGCCAGCAGCCCTAGCCCTAGCGGGACGAGGGAGCAGTACTTC.

This clone has a single count. The chain joins TRBV7-8 to TRBJ2-1; possibly TRBD1 for D (6 bases). The germline CDR1 and CDR2 sequences are SGHVS and FQNEAQ. The CDR3 loop spans 15 amino acids. Between the trimmed V and J ends, which lost 8 bases and 1 base, there was a span of 15 bases. The CDR3 protein is CASDTGWDSYNEQFF. The CDR3 DNA follows: TGTGCCAGCGATACAGGGTGGGATTCCTACAATGAGCAGTTCTTC.

The chain couples TRBV28 to TRBJ1-2; 7 positions agree with TRBD1. V lost 6 bases, J lost 8 bases, and 6 bases stayed unmatched. Germline CDR1 and CDR2: MDHEN and SYDVKM. The CDR3 is 12 residues long. CDR3 loop: CASSRQGRGYTF. The CDR3 DNA reads TGTGCCAGCAGCCGACAGGGACGAGGCTACACCTTC.

This clone is medium-sized. The gene calls are TRBV27 and TRBJ2-1; possible D gene TRBD2, 6 bases. This CDR3 spans 16 amino acids. Trimming removed 3 bases at V and 6 bases at J, with 18 bases between. Germline assignment: CDR1 MNHEY and CDR2 SMNVEV (reference sequence). The CDR3 DNA is TGTGCCAGCAGTTTTGTTCTAGCGATGGGTCCCAATGAGCAGTTCTTC. Its protein is CASSFVLAMGPNEQFF.

This clone has more than one count but fewer than ten. This rearrangement joins TRBV27 to TRBJ2-3; TRBD1 aligns across 7 bases. V shed 5 bases, J shed 6 bases, and the junction held 11 bases outside the gene matches. The CDR3 spans 15 residues. Germline V lookup: CDR1 MNHEY, CDR2 SMNVEV (reference sequence). The CDR3 reads CASSPTLGGADTQYF. The CDR3 nucleotides are TGTGCCAGCAGTCCAACCCTAGGGGGCGCGGATACGCAGTATTTT.

This chain joins TRBV9 and TRBJ2-5, with TRBD1 matching 7 bases. The germline V gene has CDR1 SGDLS and CDR2 YYNGEE. CDR3 length equals 15 residues. The ends lost 0 bases at V and 4 bases at J; junction bases unmatched: 6. In DNA form, the CDR3 reads TGTGCCAGCAGCGTAGGGGGACAGTTGAGAGAGACCCAGTACTTC. This encodes CASSVGGQLRETQYF.

This chain connects TRBV27 to TRBJ2-3; no reliable D call. V lost 3 bases and J lost 0, with 7 bases in between. The CDR3 is 14 residues long. Germline assignment: CDR1 MNHEY and CDR2 SMNVEV (reference sequence). Written as DNA, the CDR3 is TGTGCCAGCAGTTTTTTGGGTAGCACAGATACGCAGTATTTT. Protein product: CASSFLGSTDTQYF.

The V gene is TRBV5-1, the J gene TRBJ2-7; D is unresolved. Trimming removed 0 bases at V and 3 bases at J, with 10 bases between. The CDR3 is 14 amino acids. The germline V gene encodes CDR1 SGHRS and CDR2 YFSETQ. This CDR3 reads CASSLGTDNYEQYF. The CDR3 DNA sequence: TGCGCCAGCAGCTTGGGTACAGATAACTACGAGCAGTACTTC.

The table lists this clone with a few counts. The chain is built from TRBV27 and TRBJ2-3; the match to TRBD1 covers 7 bases. V gave up 5 bases and J gave up 7 bases; unmatched junction bases: 12. Germline CDR1 is MNHEY and CDR2 is SMNVEV (reference sequence). This CDR3 is 15 amino acids long. The CDR3 coding sequence is TGTGCCAGCAGTCGCCGGGACAGCCCCACGAATACGCAGTATTTT. Protein: CASSRRDSPTNTQYF.

In this sample, this clone turned up a few times. An end of the junction does not agree with germline; a read error may underlie this. This chain links TRBV7-6 with TRBJ2-5, with a weak D call TRBD2 (5 bases). This CDR3 region has 15 residues. Germline V gene data show CDR1 as SGHVS and CDR2 as FNYEAQ. The CDR3 region is CASSSYPSYQETQYF. CDR3 coding DNA: TGTGCCAGCAGCTCCTATCCTAGCTACCAGGAGACCCAGTACTTC.

The chain recombines TRBV5-6 with TRBJ2-3; TRBD1 matches at 9 bases. Looked up from germline, CDR1 is SGHDT and CDR2 is YYEEEE. V dropped 0 bases and J dropped 3; count of bases not matched to a gene: 2. There are 15 residues in the CDR3. The chain's CDR3 is CASSLGDRVTDTQYF. CDR3 bases: TGTGCCAGCAGCTTGGGGGACAGGGTGACAGATACGCAGTATTTT.

The chain links TRBV18 to TRBJ2-5; D remains ambiguous. The DNA end favors TRBJ2-7, so the J call may be wrong. CDR3 length equals 15 residues. The germline V gene has CDR1 KGHSH and CDR2 LQKENI. The CDR3 DNA is TGTGCCAGCTCACGACGGGCCGTGTCCCCCTACGAGCAGTACTTC. Amino acid sequence: CASSRRAVSPYEQYF.

This sequence joins TRBV7-9 and TRBJ2-1; 7 nucleotides agree with TRBD2. The ends lost 0 bases at V and 0 bases at J; junction bases unmatched: 5. This CDR3 spans 17 amino acids. Germline values: CDR1 SEHNR, CDR2 FQNEAQ (reference sequence). CDR3 in DNA: TGTGCCAGCAGCTTAGCGAGCGGGACTTTCTCCTACAATGAGCAGTTCTTC. Translated: CASSLASGTFSYNEQFF.

The J gene is TRBJ1-5, the V gene TRBV7-9; D is perhaps TRBD1 (6 bases). This CDR3 region has 14 residues. Trimming stripped 0 bases from V and 7 bases from J, with 10 bases between. Germline CDR1 SEHNR, CDR2 FQNEAQ (reference sequence). CDR3 sequence reads: CASSLAGAGQPQHF. For the CDR3, the DNA is TGTGCCAGCAGCTTAGCGGGGGCGGGACAGCCCCAGCATTTT.

This clone came up a few times. This chain joins TRBV5-8 and TRBJ1-1, with unresolved D. Germline CDR1 SGHTS, CDR2 YDEGEE. The CDR3 runs 13 residues. Trimming took 4 bases from V and 7 from J, leaving 14 bases between them. CDR3 DNA sequence: TGTGCCAGCAGCAAGGGTCCAACAGTTGAAGCTTTCTTT. It yields the protein CASSKGPTVEAFF.

The chain is built from TRBV27 and TRBJ1-1; D may be TRBD1 (5 bases). In germline, CDR1 is MNHEY, CDR2 SMNVEV (reference sequence). Trimming removed 0 bases at V and 1 base at J, with 15 bases between. The CDR3 has 17 residues. The CDR3 coding sequence is TGTGCCAGCAGTTTATCCCCTCCCGGGACTGAGAACACTGAAGCTTTCTTT. Encoded protein: CASSLSPPGTENTEAFF.

The chain employs TRBV4-1 and TRBJ2-7, with 7 nucleotides matching TRBD2. The CDR3 length is 17 residues. Germline lookup yields CDR1 MGHRA and CDR2 YSYEKL. The V gene end was trimmed by 1 base and the J gene end by 0 bases; junction bases not matched to a gene: 9. The CDR3 region has the DNA TGCGCCAGCAGCCAAGTGACTTGGGGCGGGAGCTCCTACGAGCAGTACTTC. Amino acid sequence: CASSQVTWGGSSYEQYF.

V gene TRBV4-2 combines with J gene TRBJ2-7; 7 bases align to TRBD2. The CDR3 totals 14 residues. The ends lost 5 bases at V and 3 bases at J; junction bases unmatched: 7. Germline CDR1 is LGHNA and CDR2 is YNFKEQ. CDR3 DNA: TGTGCCAGCAGCTTGGCGTCTAGCGGCTACGAGCAGTACTTC. It is translated as CASSLASSGYEQYF.

A few counts support this clone. This chain uses TRBV21-1 with TRBJ2-7; the DNA was not used to check the table's D call, TRBD1. TRBV21-1 is assigned pseudogene status. The CDR3 length is 13 residues. In DNA form, the CDR3 reads TGTGCCAGCAGCAAAGCGCTGGGGGCCGAGCAGTACTTC. Encoded protein: CASSKALGAEQYF.

This clone was counted a single time. The chain links TRBV2 to TRBJ1-3; the D is unclear. This CDR3 has 15 amino acids. Germline V gives CDR1 SNHLY, CDR2 FYNNEI. The V gene lost 6 bases and the J gene lost 0 bases, with 12 bases spanning the gap. The CDR3, as DNA: TGTGCCAGCAGCCCCGGGCCATACTCTGGAAACACCATATATTTT. Residues: CASSPGPYSGNTIYF. Complete variable domain (other parts from reference TRBV2 and TRBJ1-3): EPEVTQTPSHQVTQMGQEVILRCVPISNHLYFYWYRQILGQKVEFLVSFYNNEISEKSEIFDDQFSVERPDGSNFTLKIRSTKLEDSAMYFCASSPGPYSGNTIYFGEGSWLTVV.

This clone was found a few times. J is TRBJ1-1 and V is TRBV28, with D possibly matching TRBD1 (5 bases). Trimming cost V 2 bases and J 4 bases, with 11 bases left between them. CDR3 length: 14 amino acids. Germline values: CDR1 MDHEN, CDR2 SYDVKM. The DNA of the CDR3 is TGTGCCAGCAGTTTAGGGCCGGGGACCACTGAAGCTTTCTTT. Protein: CASSLGPGTTEAFF.